A single sample gave rise to the 16 T cell receptor beta chains below, sequenced in a study of human T cells and chemical hapten exposure (dated by TCRdb to the early 2020s). Libraries were made using RACE. Sequencing was performed on a NextSeq 500. TCRdb reworked the public reads: Q25 trimming with fastp, MiXCR clone assembly, productive beta chains retained. Merged by CDR3 protein, the rows form single entries marked with the most common genes and DNA. The sample contains some 250,000 distinct CDR3 sequences, roughly 8% of them found a single time. About 1.2% of the sample lies in the top ten. The time point label of this sample denotes: pre-sensitization, week 0. What the treatment or condition label conveys for this sample: therapeutic diphenylcyclopropenone sensitization with weekly scalp DPC. The source was whole blood, collected in connection with sensitization to the hapten diphenylcyclopropenone (DPC). Source of these receptors: a man aged 18 to 29 with alopecia areata. Some clones in this sample may be carry-over from other donors' samples.

V gene TRBV6-2 or TRBV6-3 combines with J gene TRBJ2-7; 10 bases line up with TRBD1. Trimming at V came to 2 bases and at J to 4 bases, leaving 8 bases not matched to a gene. This CDR3 has 16 residues. Germline CDR1 and CDR2: MNHEY and SVGEGT. The CDR3 DNA is TGTGCCAGCAGTTACGACGGGACAGGGGCATCTTACGAGCAGTACGTC. This encodes CASSYDGTGASYEQYV.

This clonotype appeared a few times. The J gene is TRBJ1-2, the V gene TRBV7-6; possible D gene TRBD1, 6 bases. CDR3 length: 19 amino acids. Per the germline V gene, CDR1 is SGHVS and CDR2 is FNYEAQ. The V end was cut by 5 bases, the J end by 2 bases, with 27 bases between. CDR3 sequence: CASSPRTASTDHLNYGYTF. The CDR3 DNA reads TGTGCCAGCAGCCCGCGGACAGCCTCCACCGACCACTTAAACTATGGCTACACCTTC.

This chain connects TRBV5-4 to TRBJ2-5, with 7 nucleotides matching TRBD1. Germline V gene data show CDR1 as SGHNT and CDR2 as YYREEE (reference sequence). The CDR3 covers 14 residues. Trimming removed 2 bases from V and 2 bases from J; junction bases left unmatched: 3. CDR3 nucleotides: TGTGCCAGCAGCTTAAAACAGGGGCAAGAGACCCAGTACTTC. This gives the protein CASSLKQGQETQYF. Supplemented by reference TRBV5-4 and TRBJ2-5, the full variable domain reads ETGVTQSPTHLIKTRGQQVTLRCSSQSGHNTVSWYQQALGQGPQFIFQYYREEENGRGNFPPRFSGLQFPNYSSELNVNALELDDSALYLCASSLKQGQETQYFGPGTRLLVL.

This sequence joins TRBV7-9 and TRBJ1-6; D is unclear. Germline lookup yields CDR1 SEHNR and CDR2 FQNEAQ (reference sequence). Trimming took 1 base from V and 10 from J, leaving 20 bases between them. This CDR3 is built from 17 residues. The CDR3 DNA reads TGTGCCAGCAGCTTAGATTGGGGTCAAGGTATTGGATCACCCCTCCACTTT. Protein: CASSLDWGQGIGSPLHF.

This clonotype was observed a few times. The chain uses TRBV3-1 and TRBJ1-5; unclear D gene. The CDR3 covers 15 residues. Germline CDR1 is LGHDT and CDR2 is YNNKEL (reference sequence). V lost 0 bases to trimming and J lost 3 bases, with 9 bases between them. The CDR3 is CASSQDQQFNQPQHF. Here the CDR3 DNA reads TGTGCCAGCAGCCAAGATCAGCAGTTCAATCAGCCCCAGCATTTT.

The gene calls are TRBV9 and TRBJ2-5; D gene ambiguous. CDR1 and CDR2 from the germline V gene are SGDLS and YYNGEE. V lost 4 bases and J 5 bases, leaving 12 bases between the germline ends. The CDR3 runs to 13 residues. The CDR3 sequence is CASSPAGGETQYF. As DNA, the CDR3 is TGTGCCAGCAGCCCCGCAGGTGGCGAGACCCAGTACTTC. Based on the CDR3 plus reference TRBV9 and TRBJ2-5, the full variable domain is DSGVTQTPKHLITATGQRVTLRCSPRSGDLSVYWYQQSLDQGLQFLIQYYNGEERAKGNILERFSAQQFPDLHSELNLSSLELGDSALYFCASSPAGGETQYFGPGTRLLVL.

This clonotype has a count of ten or more. V and J are TRBV27 and TRBJ1-1; D call uncertain. Germline V gives CDR1 MNHEY, CDR2 SMNVEV (reference sequence). Trimming shortened V by 0 bases and J by 6 bases, and 11 bases separated the two germline ends. The CDR3 is made up of 14 amino acids. The CDR3 DNA reads as TGTGCCAGCAGTTTATCGGGAGGGTCCGCTGAAGCTTTCTTT. Its protein is CASSLSGGSAEAFF.

The rearrangement joins TRBV27 to TRBJ1-2, with no clear D. V was pared by 4 bases and J by 7 bases, with 22 bases between. CDR1 and CDR2 from the germline V gene are MNHEY and SMNVEV (reference sequence). This CDR3 is built from 16 residues. The CDR3 nucleotides read TGTGCCAGCAGTTCGCCGGCTACTCATCCACTCTCTGGCTACACCTTC. It is translated as CASSSPATHPLSGYTF.

Many counts were recorded for this clonotype. The chain recombines TRBV12-3 or TRBV12-4 with TRBJ1-2; D is uncertain. Trimming removed 2 bases from V and 5 bases from J, with 9 bases in between. The CDR3 covers 13 residues. Written as DNA, the CDR3 is TGTGCCAGCAGTTTAAGGAGCCCTTATGGCTACACCTTC. Its translation: CASSLRSPYGYTF.

This clonotype was recorded many times. This chain connects TRBV4-2 to TRBJ2-7; D is perhaps TRBD1 (6 bases). The V gene lost 4 bases and the J gene lost 5 bases, with 21 bases spanning the gap. Per the germline V gene, CDR1 is LGHNA and CDR2 is YNFKEQ. The CDR3 is 16 residues long. The CDR3: CASSPETGQIVHEQYF. The CDR3 DNA reads TGTGCCAGCAGCCCAGAGACAGGCCAGATCGTCCACGAGCAGTACTTC.

In this sample, this clonotype turned up many times. The rearrangement uses TRBV27 and TRBJ2-3; D might be TRBD1 (6 bases). Looked up from germline, CDR1 is MNHEY and CDR2 is SMNVEV (reference sequence). The CDR3 is 16 residues long. Trimming pared 6 bases from V and 2 bases from J, leaving 18 bases between. CDR3 residues: CASRSFGTLNTDTQYF. The CDR3 DNA reads TGTGCCAGCAGATCTTTCGGGACACTAAACACAGATACGCAGTATTTT.

There are many counts of this clonotype. The V and J genes are TRBV19 and TRBJ1-5; TRBD1 agrees at 7 bases. The germline CDR1 and CDR2 sequences are LNHDA and SQIVND (reference sequence). The CDR3 runs to 18 residues. The trim removed 4 bases at V and 0 bases at J, leaving 12 bases unmatched. The CDR3 loop reads CASSTRGGGVYSNQPQHF. Written as DNA, the CDR3 is TGTGCCAGTAGTACCCGGGGAGGGGGCGTTTATAGCAATCAGCCCCAGCATTTT.

The CDR3 nucleotides read TGTGCCAGCAGCTTAGATCCCATCACAGATACGCAGTATTTT. As protein: CASSLDPITDTQYF. The V call is TRBV11-2, the J call TRBJ2-3; D gene uncertain. Germline V gene sequence: CDR1 SGHAT, CDR2 FQNNGV. CDR3 length: 14 amino acids. V lost 0 bases and J lost 2, with 6 bases in between.

Here the CDR3 reads CASSRLWENTEAFF. CDR3 sequence (DNA): TGTGCCAGCAGTCGTCTTTGGGAGAACACTGAAGCTTTCTTT. This chain connects TRBV7-9 to TRBJ1-1; no definite D call. V was pared by 6 bases and J by 1 base, with 12 bases between. The germline V gene has CDR1 SEHNR and CDR2 FQNEAQ (reference sequence). The CDR3 runs to 14 residues.

There are a few counts of this clonotype. V and J are TRBV5-1 and TRBJ2-3; D is unclear. From germline, CDR1 is SGHRS and CDR2 YFSETQ. This CDR3 is built from 12 residues. V was trimmed by 5 bases and J by 0 bases, leaving 4 bases between them. The CDR3 protein is CASRPSTDTQYF. CDR3 in DNA: TGCGCCAGCAGACCCAGCACAGATACGCAGTATTTT.

This clonotype has just a few counts. V usage is TRBV7-9 and J usage is TRBJ2-7; D perhaps matches TRBD2 (5 bases). The CDR3 is made up of 13 amino acids. V was trimmed by 5 bases and J by 3 bases, leaving 11 bases between them. Germline V gives CDR1 SEHNR, CDR2 FQNEAQ (reference sequence). Here the CDR3 reads CASSLPGDYEQYV. CDR3 DNA: TGTGCCAGCAGCCTCCCCGGGGACTACGAGCAGTACGTC.